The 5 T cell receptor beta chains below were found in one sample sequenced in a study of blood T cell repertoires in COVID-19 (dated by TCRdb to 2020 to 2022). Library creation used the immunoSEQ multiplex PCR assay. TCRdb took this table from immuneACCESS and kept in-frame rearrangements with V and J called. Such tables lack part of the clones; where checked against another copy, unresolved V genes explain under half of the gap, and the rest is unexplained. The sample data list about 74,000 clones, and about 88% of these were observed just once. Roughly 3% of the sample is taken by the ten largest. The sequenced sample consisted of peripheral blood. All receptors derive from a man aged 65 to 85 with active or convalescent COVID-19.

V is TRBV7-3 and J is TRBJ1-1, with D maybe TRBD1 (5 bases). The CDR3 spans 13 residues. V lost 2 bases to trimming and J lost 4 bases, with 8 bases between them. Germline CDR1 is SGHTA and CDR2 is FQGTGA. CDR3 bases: TGTGCCAGCAGCTTAGGGGGGAGCACTGAAGCTTTCTTT. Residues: CASSLGGSTEAFF.

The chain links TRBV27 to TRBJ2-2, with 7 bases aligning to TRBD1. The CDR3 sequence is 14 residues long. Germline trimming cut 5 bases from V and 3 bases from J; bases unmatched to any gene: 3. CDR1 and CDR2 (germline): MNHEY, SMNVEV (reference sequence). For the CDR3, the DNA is TGTGCCAGCAGTCGACAGGGTTACACCGGGGAGCTGTTTTTT. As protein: CASSRQGYTGELFF.

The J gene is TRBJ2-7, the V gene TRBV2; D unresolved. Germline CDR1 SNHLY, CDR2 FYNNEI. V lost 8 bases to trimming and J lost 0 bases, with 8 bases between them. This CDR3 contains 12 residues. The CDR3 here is CASGDFSYEQYF. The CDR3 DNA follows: TGTGCCAGCGGAGACTTCTCCTACGAGCAGTACTTC.

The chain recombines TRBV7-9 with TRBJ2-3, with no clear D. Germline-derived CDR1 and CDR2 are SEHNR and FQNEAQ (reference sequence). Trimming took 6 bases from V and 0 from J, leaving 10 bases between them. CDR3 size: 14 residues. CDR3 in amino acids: CASRRRISTDTQYF. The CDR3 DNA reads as TGTGCCAGCAGGCGGCGGATAAGCACAGATACGCAGTATTTT.

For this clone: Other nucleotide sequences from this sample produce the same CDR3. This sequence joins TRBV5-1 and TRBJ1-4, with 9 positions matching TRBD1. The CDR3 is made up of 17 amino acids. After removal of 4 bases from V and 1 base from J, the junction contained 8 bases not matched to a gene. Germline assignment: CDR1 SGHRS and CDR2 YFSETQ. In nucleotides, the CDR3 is TGCGCCAGCAGCGCCACAGGGGGCGTCGAAACTAATGAAAAACTGTTTTTT. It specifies CASSATGGVETNEKLFF.